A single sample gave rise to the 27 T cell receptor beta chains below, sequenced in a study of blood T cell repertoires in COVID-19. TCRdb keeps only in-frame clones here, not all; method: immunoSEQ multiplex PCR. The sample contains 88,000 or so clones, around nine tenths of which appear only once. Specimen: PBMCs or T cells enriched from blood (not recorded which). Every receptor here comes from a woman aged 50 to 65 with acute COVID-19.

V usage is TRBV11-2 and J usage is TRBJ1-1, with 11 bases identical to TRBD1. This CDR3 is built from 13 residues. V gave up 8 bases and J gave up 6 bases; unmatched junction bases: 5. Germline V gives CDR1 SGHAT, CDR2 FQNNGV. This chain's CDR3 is CASGTGGVPEAFF. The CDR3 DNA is TGTGCCAGCGGGACAGGGGGTGTCCCTGAAGCTTTCTTT.

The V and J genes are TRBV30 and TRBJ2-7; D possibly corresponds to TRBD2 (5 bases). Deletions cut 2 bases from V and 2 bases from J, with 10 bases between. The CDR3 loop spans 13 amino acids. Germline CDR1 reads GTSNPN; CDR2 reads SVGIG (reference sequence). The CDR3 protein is CAWSPASPYEQYF. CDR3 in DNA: TGTGCCTGGAGTCCGGCTAGCCCCTACGAGCAGTACTTC.

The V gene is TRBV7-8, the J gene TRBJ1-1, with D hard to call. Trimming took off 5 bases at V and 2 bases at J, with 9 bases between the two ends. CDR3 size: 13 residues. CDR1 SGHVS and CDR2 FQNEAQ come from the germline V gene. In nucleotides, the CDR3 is TGTGCCAGCAGCCGGAACGGTAACACTGAAGCTTTCTTT. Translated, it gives CASSRNGNTEAFF. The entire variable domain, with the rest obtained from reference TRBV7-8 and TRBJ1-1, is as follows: GAGVSQSPRYKVAKRGQDVALRCDPISGHVSLFWYQQALGQGPEFLTYFQNEAQLDKSGLPSDRFFAERPEGSVSTLKIQRTQQEDSAVYLCASSRNGNTEAFFGQGTRLTVV.

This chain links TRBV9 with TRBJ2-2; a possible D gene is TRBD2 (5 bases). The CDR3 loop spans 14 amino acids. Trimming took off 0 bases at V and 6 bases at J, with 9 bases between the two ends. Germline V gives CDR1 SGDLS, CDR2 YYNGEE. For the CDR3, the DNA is TGTGCCAGCAGCGTAGGGACTTTGGCCGGGGAGCTGTTTTTT. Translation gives CASSVGTLAGELFF.

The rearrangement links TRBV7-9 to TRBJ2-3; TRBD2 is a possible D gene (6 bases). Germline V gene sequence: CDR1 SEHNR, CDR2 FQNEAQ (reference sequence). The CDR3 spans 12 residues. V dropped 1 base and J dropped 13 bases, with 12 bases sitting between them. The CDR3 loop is CASSLGGDEEYF. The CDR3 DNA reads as TGTGCCAGCAGCTTAGGCGGGGACGAGGAGTATTTT.

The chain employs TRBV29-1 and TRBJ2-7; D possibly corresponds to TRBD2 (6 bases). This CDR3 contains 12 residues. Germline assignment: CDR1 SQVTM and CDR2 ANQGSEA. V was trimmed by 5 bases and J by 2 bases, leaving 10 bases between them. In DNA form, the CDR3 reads TGCAGCGTTAGACTAGGAACCTACGAGCAGTACTTC. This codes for CSVRLGTYEQYF.

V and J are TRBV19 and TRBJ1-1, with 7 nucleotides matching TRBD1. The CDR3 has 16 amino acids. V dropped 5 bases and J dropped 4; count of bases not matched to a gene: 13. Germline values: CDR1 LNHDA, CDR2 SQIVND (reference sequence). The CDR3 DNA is TGTGCCAGTAGTTCGGAGACAGGGAGCATGAGCACTGAAGCTTTCTTT. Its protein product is CASSSETGSMSTEAFF.

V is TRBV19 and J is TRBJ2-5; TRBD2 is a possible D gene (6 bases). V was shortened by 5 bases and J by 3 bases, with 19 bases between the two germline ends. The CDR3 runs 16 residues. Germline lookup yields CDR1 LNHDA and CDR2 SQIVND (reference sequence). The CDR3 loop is CASSLASVTRKETQYF. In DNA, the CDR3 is TGTGCCAGTAGTCTGGCCTCCGTGACTAGAAAAGAGACCCAGTACTTC.

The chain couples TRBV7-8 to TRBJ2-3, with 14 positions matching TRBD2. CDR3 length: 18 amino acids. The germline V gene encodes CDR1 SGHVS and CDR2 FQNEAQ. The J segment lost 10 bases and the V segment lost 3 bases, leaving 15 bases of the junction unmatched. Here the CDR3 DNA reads TGTGCCAGCAGCTTGGCCGGGACTAGCGGGAGTGTCGGGAGGTCGCAGTATTTT. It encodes CASSLAGTSGSVGRSQYF.

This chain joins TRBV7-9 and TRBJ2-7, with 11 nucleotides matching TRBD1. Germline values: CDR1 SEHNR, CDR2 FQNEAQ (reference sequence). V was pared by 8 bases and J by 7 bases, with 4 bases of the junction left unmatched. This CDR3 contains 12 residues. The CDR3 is CASGQGAWEQYF. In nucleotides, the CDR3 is TGTGCCAGCGGACAGGGGGCATGGGAGCAGTACTTC.

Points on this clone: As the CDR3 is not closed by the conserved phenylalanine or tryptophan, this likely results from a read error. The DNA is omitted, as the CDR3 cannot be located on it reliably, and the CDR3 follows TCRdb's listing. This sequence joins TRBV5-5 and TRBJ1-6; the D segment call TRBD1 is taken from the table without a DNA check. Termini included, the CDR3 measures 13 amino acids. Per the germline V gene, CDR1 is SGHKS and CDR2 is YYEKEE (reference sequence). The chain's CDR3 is CASSFQGQGGTSL.

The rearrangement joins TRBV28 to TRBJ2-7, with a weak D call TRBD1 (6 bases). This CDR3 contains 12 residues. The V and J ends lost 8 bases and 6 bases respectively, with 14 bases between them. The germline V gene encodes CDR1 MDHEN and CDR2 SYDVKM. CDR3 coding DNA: TGTGCCAGCGCCCCCAGGGGCTCCGAGCAGTACTTC. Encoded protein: CASAPRGSEQYF.

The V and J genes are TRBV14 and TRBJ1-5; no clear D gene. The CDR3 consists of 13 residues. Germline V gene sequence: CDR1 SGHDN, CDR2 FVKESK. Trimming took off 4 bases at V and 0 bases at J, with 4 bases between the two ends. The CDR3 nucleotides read TGTGCCAGCAGCCGTTATAGCAATCAGCCCCAGCATTTT. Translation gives CASSRYSNQPQHF.

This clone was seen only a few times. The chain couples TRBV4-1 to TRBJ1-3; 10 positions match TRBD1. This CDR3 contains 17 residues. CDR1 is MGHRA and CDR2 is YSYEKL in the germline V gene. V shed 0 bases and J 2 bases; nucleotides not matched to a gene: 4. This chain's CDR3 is CASSQDDGTGAGNTIYF. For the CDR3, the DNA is TGCGCCAGCAGCCAAGATGACGGGACAGGGGCTGGAAACACCATATATTTT.

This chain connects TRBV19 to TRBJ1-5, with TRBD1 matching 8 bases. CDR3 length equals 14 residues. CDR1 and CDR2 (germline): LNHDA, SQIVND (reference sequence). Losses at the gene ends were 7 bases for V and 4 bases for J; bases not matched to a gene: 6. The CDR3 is CASIAGQANQPQHF. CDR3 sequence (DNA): TGTGCCAGTATCGCGGGACAGGCGAATCAGCCCCAGCATTTT.

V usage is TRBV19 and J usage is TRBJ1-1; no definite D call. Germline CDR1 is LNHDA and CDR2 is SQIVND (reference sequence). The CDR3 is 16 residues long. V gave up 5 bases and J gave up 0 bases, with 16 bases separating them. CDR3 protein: CASSPTQRRMNTEAFF. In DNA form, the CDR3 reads TGTGCCAGTAGTCCCACGCAGCGAAGAATGAACACTGAAGCTTTCTTT.

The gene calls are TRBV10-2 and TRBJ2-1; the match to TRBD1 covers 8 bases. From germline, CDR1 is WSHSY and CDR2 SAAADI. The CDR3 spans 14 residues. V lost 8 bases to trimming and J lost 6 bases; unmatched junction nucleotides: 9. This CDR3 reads CASVQGADGNEQFF. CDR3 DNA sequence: TGCGCCAGCGTTCAGGGGGCGGACGGCAATGAGCAGTTCTTC.

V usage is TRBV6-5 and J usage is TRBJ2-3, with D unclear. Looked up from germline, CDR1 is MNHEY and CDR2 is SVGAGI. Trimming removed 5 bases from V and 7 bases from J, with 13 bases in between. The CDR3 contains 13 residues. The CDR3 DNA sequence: TGTGCCAGCAGTCCCAATCGATACTATACGCAGTATTTT. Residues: CASSPNRYYTQYF.

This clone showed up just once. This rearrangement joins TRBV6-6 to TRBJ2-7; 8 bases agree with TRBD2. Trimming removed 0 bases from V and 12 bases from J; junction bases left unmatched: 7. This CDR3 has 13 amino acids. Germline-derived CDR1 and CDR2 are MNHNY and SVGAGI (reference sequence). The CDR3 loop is CASSYSLAGFLYF. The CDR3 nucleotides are TGTGCCAGCAGTTACTCGCTAGCGGGCTTTTTGTACTTC.

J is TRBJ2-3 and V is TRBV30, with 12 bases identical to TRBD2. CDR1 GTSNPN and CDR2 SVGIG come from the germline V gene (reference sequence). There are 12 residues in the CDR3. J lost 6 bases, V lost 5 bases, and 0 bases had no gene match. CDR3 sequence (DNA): TGTGCCTGGGGGACTAGCGGGGATACGCAGTATTTT. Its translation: CAWGTSGDTQYF.

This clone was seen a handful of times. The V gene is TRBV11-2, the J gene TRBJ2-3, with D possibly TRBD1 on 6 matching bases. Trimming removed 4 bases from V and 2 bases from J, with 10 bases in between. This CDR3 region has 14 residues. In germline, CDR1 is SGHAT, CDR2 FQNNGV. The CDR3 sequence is CASSSRDITDTQYF. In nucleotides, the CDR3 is TGTGCCAGCAGCTCCCGGGACATCACAGATACGCAGTATTTT.

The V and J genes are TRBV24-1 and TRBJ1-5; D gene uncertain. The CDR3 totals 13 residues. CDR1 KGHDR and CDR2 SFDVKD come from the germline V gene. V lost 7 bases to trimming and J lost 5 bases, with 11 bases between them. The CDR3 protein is CATRGREDQPQHF. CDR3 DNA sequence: TGTGCCACCAGGGGGAGGGAAGATCAGCCCCAGCATTTT.

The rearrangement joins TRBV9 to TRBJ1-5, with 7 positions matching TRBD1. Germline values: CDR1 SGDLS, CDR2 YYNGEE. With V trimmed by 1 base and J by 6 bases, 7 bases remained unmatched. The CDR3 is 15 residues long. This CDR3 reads CASSVSGGVGQPQHF. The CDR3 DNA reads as TGTGCCAGCAGCGTATCAGGGGGTGTGGGTCAGCCCCAGCATTTT.

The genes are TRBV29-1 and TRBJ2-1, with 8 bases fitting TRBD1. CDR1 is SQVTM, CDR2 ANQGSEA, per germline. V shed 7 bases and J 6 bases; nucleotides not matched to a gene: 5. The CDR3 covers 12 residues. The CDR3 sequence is CSAGQGGNEQFF. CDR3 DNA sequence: TGCAGCGCCGGACAGGGTGGCAATGAGCAGTTCTTC.

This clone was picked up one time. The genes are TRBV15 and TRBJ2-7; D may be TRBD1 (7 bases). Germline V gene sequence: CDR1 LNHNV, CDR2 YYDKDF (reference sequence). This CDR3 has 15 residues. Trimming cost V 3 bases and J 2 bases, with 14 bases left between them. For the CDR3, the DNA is TGTGCCACCAGCAGGGCCGGGGGACAGCCCTACGAGCAGTACTTC. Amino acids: CATSRAGGQPYEQYF.

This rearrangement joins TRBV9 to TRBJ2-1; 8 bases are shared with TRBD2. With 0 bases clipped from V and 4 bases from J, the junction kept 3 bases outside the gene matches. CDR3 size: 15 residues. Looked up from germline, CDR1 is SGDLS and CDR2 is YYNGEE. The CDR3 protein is CASSVGTSGYNEQFF. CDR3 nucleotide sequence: TGTGCCAGCAGCGTAGGCACTAGCGGATACAATGAGCAGTTCTTC. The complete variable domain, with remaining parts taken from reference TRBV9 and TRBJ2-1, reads DSGVTQTPKHLITATGQRVTLRCSPRSGDLSVYWYQQSLDQGLQFLIQYYNGEERAKGNILERFSAQQFPDLHSELNLSSLELGDSALYFCASSVGTSGYNEQFFGPGTRLTVL.

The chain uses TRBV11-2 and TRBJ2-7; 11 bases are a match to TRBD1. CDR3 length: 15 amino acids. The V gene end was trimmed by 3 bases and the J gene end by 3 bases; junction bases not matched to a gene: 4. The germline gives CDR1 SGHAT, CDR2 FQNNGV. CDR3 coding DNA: TGTGCCAGCAGCTTCCGCGGGACAGGGGGCTACGAGCAGTACTTC. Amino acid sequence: CASSFRGTGGYEQYF.